Included here is one TCR beta chain sequence, with context. Only in-frame clones appear in the TCRdb table, and some are missing; sequencing was by immunoSEQ multiplex PCR. The table shows around 300,000 clones, with 88% occurring only once. Residents of 24 US areas, aged 18 to 89 years, made up the participants. Clinical history as reported by participants underpinned cohort assignment. CDR1 is MNHEY, CDR2 SMNVEV, per germline (reference sequence). The CDR3 is made up of 14 amino acids. The ends were cut back, 6 bases at V and 1 base at J, with 13 bases in the middle. The data belong to a study of blood T cell repertoires in COVID-19. Study-wide context: The United States, Italy and Spain were the sources of the acute and convalescent COVID-19 samples. In each case, the material was cDNA or gDNA derived from T cells, B-cell-depleted T cells, or PBMCs.

This receptor was taken from a woman in her twenties or thirties who had recovered from COVID-19. The gene calls are TRBV27 and TRBJ2-7; unclear D gene. The specimen was PBMCs or T cells enriched from blood (not recorded which). CDR3 loop: CASSSVETSYEQYF. CDR3 DNA sequence: TGTGCCAGCAGCTCGGTAGAAACTTCCTACGAGCAGTACTTC.